This TCR beta chain was identified in a study of T cell responses to AZD1222 COVID-19 vaccine. Study-wide findings and caveats: It was only 6 or 7 AZD1222 recipients who were seropositive at baseline. Repertoire sampling occurred only after the peak T cell response.

The method was immunoSEQ multiplex PCR; TCRdb's version includes in-frame clones alone and lacks a portion of them. This table has around 170,000 clones, about 90% appearing once. Trimming took 0 bases from V and 1 from J, leaving 5 bases between them. CDR1 and CDR2 from the germline V gene are SGHRS and YFSETQ. The CDR3 is 13 residues long. About this clone: Its antigen is currently unknown. Other DNA sequences in this sample translate to the same CDR3.

The clonotype originates from an adult who received the AZD1222 COVID-19 vaccine. The sequencing used peripheral blood, collected 28 days after the second AZD1222 dose. The gene calls are TRBV5-1 and TRBJ2-7; D gene unclear. The CDR3, as DNA: TGCGCCAGCAGCTTGGACGGATCCTACGAGCAGTACTTC. Its translation: CASSLDGSYEQYF.